This note documents a single TCR beta chain sequence. Its specificity is not known. CDR1 and CDR2 from the germline V gene are KGHSH and LQKENI. CDR3 length: 12 amino acids. The V end lost 1 base, the J end lost 4 bases, and 2 bases lay between the germline ends. The repertoire was sequenced with immunoSEQ multiplex PCR; TCRdb's copy has only in-frame clones and lacks some. The repertoire holds roughly 650,000 clones, with more than 95% as singletons. This sample was taken from a study of shared clonotypes between healthy human individuals. The wider study: Donors had three CD4 naive, three CD4 memory, two CD8 naive and one CD8 memory plate apiece. Overall study results and limits: Unshared clonotypes carried lower generation probabilities than those common to all four donors.

The sample comprised naive CD4+ T cells sorted from blood. Subset meaning: CD45RA+ positively selected. V gene TRBV18 combines with J gene TRBJ1-3; D ambiguous. This TCR was recovered from a woman aged 25 to 39 in good health. CDR3 in amino acids: CASSPLGNTIYF. The CDR3 DNA sequence: TGTGCCAGCTCACCACTGGGAAACACCATATATTTT.